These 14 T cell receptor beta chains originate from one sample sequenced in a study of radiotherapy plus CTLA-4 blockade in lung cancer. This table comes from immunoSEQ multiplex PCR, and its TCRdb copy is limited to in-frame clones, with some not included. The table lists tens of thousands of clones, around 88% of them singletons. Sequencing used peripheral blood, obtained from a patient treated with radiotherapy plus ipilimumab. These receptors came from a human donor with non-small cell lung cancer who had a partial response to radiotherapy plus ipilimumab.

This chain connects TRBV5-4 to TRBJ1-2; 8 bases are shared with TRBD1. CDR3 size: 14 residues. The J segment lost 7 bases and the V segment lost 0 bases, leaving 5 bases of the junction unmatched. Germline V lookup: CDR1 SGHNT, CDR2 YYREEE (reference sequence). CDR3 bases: TGTGCCAGCAGCTTGGCGTCAGGGGGCTCTGGCTACACCTTC. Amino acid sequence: CASSLASGGSGYTF.

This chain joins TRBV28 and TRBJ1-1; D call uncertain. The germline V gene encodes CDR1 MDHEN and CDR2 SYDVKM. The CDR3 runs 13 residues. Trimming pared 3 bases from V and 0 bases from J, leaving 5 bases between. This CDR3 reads CASSFSVNTEAFF. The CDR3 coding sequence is TGTGCCAGCAGTTTCTCCGTGAACACTGAAGCTTTCTTT.

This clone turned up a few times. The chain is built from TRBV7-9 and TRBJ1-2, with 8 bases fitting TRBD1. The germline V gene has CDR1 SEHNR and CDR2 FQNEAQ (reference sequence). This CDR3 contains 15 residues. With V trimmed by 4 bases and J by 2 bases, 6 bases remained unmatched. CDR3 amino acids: CASSWGTGGNYGYTF. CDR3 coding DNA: TGTGCCAGCAGCTGGGGGACAGGAGGGAACTATGGCTACACCTTC.

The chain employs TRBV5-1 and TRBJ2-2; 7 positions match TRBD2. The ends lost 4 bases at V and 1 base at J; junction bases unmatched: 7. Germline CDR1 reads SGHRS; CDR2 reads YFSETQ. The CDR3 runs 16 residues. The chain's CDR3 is CASSTLSGMNTGELFF. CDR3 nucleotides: TGCGCCAGCAGCACACTAAGCGGGATGAACACCGGGGAGCTGTTTTTT.

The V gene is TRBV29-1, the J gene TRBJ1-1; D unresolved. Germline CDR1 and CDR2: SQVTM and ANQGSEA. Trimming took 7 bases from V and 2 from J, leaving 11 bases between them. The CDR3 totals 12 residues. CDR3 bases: TGCAGCGGAAACGGCGGTAACACTGAAGCTTTCTTT. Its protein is CSGNGGNTEAFF.

DNA for the CDR3: TGTGCCAGCAGCTCTGGGACAGAGGGGGAGACCCAGTACTTC. Translation: CASSSGTEGETQYF. The chain carries TRBV5-6 and TRBJ2-5; 7 bases are shared with TRBD1. Germline CDR1 reads SGHDT; CDR2 reads YYEEEE. This CDR3 has 14 amino acids. V dropped 3 bases and J dropped 5; count of bases not matched to a gene: 7.

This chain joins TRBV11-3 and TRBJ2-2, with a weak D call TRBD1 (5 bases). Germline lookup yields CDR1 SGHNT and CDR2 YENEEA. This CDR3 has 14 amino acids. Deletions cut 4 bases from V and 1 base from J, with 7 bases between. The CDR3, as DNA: TGTGCCAGCAGCTCACAGGTGAACACCGGGGAGCTGTTTTTT. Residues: CASSSQVNTGELFF.

CDR3 DNA sequence: TGCGCCAGCAGCCGTGGGACTAGCGGGAGGAATGAGCAGTTCTTC. This codes for CASSRGTSGRNEQFF. The chain couples TRBV5-1 to TRBJ2-1; TRBD2 matches at 15 bases. Germline trimming cut 4 bases from V and 7 bases from J; bases unmatched to any gene: 3. The CDR3 length is 15 residues. The germline gives CDR1 SGHRS, CDR2 YFSETQ.

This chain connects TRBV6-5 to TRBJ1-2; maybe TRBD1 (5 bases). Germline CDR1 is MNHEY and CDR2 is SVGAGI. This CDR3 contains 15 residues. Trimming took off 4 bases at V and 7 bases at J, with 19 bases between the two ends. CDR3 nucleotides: TGTGCCAGCAGTTCCCCAGGGTCTTTCTCGGGTGGCTACACCTTC. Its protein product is CASSSPGSFSGGYTF.

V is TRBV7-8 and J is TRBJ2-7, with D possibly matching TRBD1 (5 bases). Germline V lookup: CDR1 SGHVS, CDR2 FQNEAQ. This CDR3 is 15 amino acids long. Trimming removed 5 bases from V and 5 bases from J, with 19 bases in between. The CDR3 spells CASSHDRRVGDEQYF. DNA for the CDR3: TGTGCCAGCAGCCATGACCGCCGGGTAGGGGACGAGCAGTACTTC.

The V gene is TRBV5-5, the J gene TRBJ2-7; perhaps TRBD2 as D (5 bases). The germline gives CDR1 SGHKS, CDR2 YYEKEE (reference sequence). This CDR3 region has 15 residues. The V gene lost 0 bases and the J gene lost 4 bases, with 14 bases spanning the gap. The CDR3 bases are TGTGCCAGCAGCTTGGATGTAGCGTCTTTTTACGAGCAGTACTTC. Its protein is CASSLDVASFYEQYF. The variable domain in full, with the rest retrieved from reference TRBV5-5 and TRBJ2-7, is DAGVTQSPTHLIKTRGQQVTLRCSPISGHKSVSWYQQVLGQGPQFIFQYYEKEERGRGNFPDRFSARQFPNYSSELNVNALLLGDSALYLCASSLDVASFYEQYFGPGTRLTVT.

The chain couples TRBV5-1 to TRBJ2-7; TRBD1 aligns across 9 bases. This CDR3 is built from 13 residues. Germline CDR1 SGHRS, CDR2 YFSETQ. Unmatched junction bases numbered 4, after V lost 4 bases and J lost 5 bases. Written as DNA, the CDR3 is TGCGCCAGCAGCCCCCGGACAGGGGACGAGCAGTACTTC. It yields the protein CASSPRTGDEQYF.

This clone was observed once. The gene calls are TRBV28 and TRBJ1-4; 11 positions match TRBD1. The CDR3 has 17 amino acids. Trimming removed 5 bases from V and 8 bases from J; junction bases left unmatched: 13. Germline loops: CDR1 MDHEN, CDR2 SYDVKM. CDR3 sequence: CASSVGQGAPQWEKLFF. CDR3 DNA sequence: TGTGCCAGCAGTGTAGGACAGGGGGCGCCTCAGTGGGAAAAACTGTTTTTT. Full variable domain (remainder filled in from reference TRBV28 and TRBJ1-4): DVKVTQSSRYLVKRTGEKVFLECVQDMDHENMFWYRQDPGLGLRLIYFSYDVKMKEKGDIPEGYSVSREKKERFSLILESASTNQTSMYLCASSVGQGAPQWEKLFFGSGTQLSVL.

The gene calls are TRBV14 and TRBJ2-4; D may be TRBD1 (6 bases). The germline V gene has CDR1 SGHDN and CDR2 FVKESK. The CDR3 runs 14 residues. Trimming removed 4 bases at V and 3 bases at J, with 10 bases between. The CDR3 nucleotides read TGTGCCAGCAGCCCCCGGACAGTCAAAAACATTCAGTACTTC. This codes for CASSPRTVKNIQYF.